The rows below give T cell receptor beta chains drawn from one sample of a study of molecular identifiers for immune sequencing clone quantification. TCRdb re-called the PCR reads through MiXCR, storing one row per CDR3 protein. The data show hundreds of thousands of distinct CDR3 sequences, with over 25% seen just once and about 0.73% held by the top ten. The sequencing sample was made of naive CD8+ T cells from blood, with Jurkat cell RNA spiked in. Source of these receptors: a human donor in good health. Some libraries in this study had Jurkat cell RNA spiked in. The CDR3 runs from the conserved cysteine through the conserved F or W. Each record gives: clone size, D gene, V gene, J gene, CDR3 DNA, CDR3 protein. The D gene is left open where the match is weak. Only some rows state a clone size, as once, few, many or a class for expanded clones.

size: NA; D: NA; V: TRBV27; J: TRBJ2-2; DNA: TGTGCCAGCAGTGCTTTGGCTGTCTCAGCGGCCGTTGATGGGCTGTTTTTT; CDR3: CASSALAVSAAVDGLFF
size: NA; D: NA; V: TRBV27; J: TRBJ2-1; DNA: TGTGCCAGCAGTTTAGCGGGGGCCCTTCCCAATGAGCAGCTCTTC; CDR3: CASSLAGALPNEQLF
size: NA; D: NA; V: TRBV6-5; J: TRBJ2-5; DNA: TGTGCCAGCAGTCCCCTCGTGGTTGGGGAGACCCAGTACTTC; CDR3: CASSPLVVGETQYF
size: NA; D: TRBD1; V: TRBV2; J: TRBJ2-7; DNA: TGTGCCAGCAGTGAATGGGGGACAGATGCCTTGGGGCAGTACTTC; CDR3: CASSEWGTDALGQYF
size: few; D: NA; V: TRBV4-1; J: TRBJ2-7; DNA: TGCGCCAGCAGCCAAGATTCAGGTTGGGGCTCCTACGAGCAGTACTTC; CDR3: CASSQDSGWGSYEQYF
size: many; D: TRBD2; V: TRBV7-2; J: TRBJ2-7; DNA: TGTGCCAGCAGCTTAACTAGCGGACTTTACGAGCAGTACTTC; CDR3: CASSLTSGLYEQYF
size: NA; D: NA; V: TRBV2; J: TRBJ2-7; DNA: TGTGCCAGCAGTGAAGCGGTTGGGGCGGTCTACGAGCAGTACTTC; CDR3: CASSEAVGAVYEQYF
size: many; D: NA; V: TRBV4-3; J: TRBJ2-7; DNA: TGCGCCAGCAGCCAATGGTCCGGGGCCTCCTACGAGCAGTACTTC; CDR3: CASSQWSGASYEQYF
size: many; D: NA; V: TRBV10-3; J: TRBJ1-1; DNA: TGTGCCATCAGTGATGCGGACAGAGTGAACACTGAAGCTTTCTTT; CDR3: CAISDADRVNTEAFF
size: once; D: NA; V: TRBV9; J: TRBJ1-5; DNA: TGTGCCAGCAGCGTAGTGGGGGACCCTAGTCAGCCCCAGCATTTT; CDR3: CASSVVGDPSQPQHF
size: NA; D: TRBD1; V: TRBV2; J: TRBJ2-2; DNA: TGTGCCAGCAGTGCTTCCACAGGGGGCGCGAACACCGGGGAGCTGTTTTTT; CDR3: CASSASTGGANTGELFF
size: NA; D: NA; V: TRBV27; J: TRBJ1-2; DNA: TGTGCCAGCAGTTTGTCCGCTGACTATGGCTACACCTTC; CDR3: CASSLSADYGYTF
size: NA; D: NA; V: TRBV15; J: TRBJ2-7; DNA: TGTGCCACCAGCGGTGAAGGGGATCCCTCCTACGAGCAGTACTTC; CDR3: CATSGEGDPSYEQYF
size: NA; D: NA; V: TRBV9; J: TRBJ2-3; DNA: TGTGCCAGCAGCGTCTCATGGACCCGCACAGATACGCAGTATTTT; CDR3: CASSVSWTRTDTQYF
size: few; D: NA; V: TRBV10-3; J: TRBJ2-7; DNA: TGTGCCATCAGTGAGGCGGGATTAGGGGGTGAGCAGTACTTC; CDR3: CAISEAGLGGEQYF
size: many; D: NA; V: TRBV6-2/TRBV6-3; J: TRBJ1-1; DNA: TGTGCCAGCAGTTACGGAGAGAACACTGAAGCTTTCTTT; CDR3: CASSYGENTEAFF
size: many; D: NA; V: TRBV20-1; J: TRBJ1-1; DNA: TGCAGTGCTACCCCGGACGTGAACACTGAAGCTTTCTTT; CDR3: CSATPDVNTEAFF
size: few; D: TRBD1; V: TRBV19; J: TRBJ2-7; DNA: TGTGCCAGTAGTATGGGGACAGGGCGCTCCTACGAGCAGTACTTC; CDR3: CASSMGTGRSYEQYF
size: NA; D: NA; V: TRBV2; J: TRBJ2-3; DNA: TGTGCCAGCAGCGACGCCGGGGAGGGGGCGGACACAGATACGCAGTATTTT; CDR3: CASSDAGEGADTDTQYF
size: NA; D: TRBD1; V: TRBV7-6; J: TRBJ2-3; DNA: TGTGCCAGCAGCCGAGACAGGGACAATCCCACAGATACGCAGTATTTT; CDR3: CASSRDRDNPTDTQYF
size: few; D: NA; V: TRBV25-1; J: TRBJ1-6; DNA: TGTGCCAGCAACCTCAGGGAGGGATCTGATTCACCCCTCCACTTT; CDR3: CASNLREGSDSPLHF
size: NA; D: TRBD1; V: TRBV3-1; J: TRBJ2-7; DNA: TGTGCCAGCAGCCAAGGACAGGGGGCTATATACGAGCAGTACTTC; CDR3: CASSQGQGAIYEQYF
size: few; D: NA; V: TRBV27; J: TRBJ2-1; DNA: TGTGCCAGCAGTTTAGAAGGCACGGAGCAGTTCTTC; CDR3: CASSLEGTEQFF
size: NA; D: NA; V: TRBV7-9; J: TRBJ1-1; DNA: TGTGCCAGCAGCTTAGTGGCAGGAGTGAACACTGAAGCTTTCTTT; CDR3: CASSLVAGVNTEAFF
size: NA; D: NA; V: TRBV7-9; J: TRBJ1-3; DNA: TGTGCCAGCAGCCCACCTGTTCTAGGACAGAACTCTGGAAACACCATATATTTT; CDR3: CASSPPVLGQNSGNTIYF
size: NA; D: TRBD1; V: TRBV2; J: TRBJ1-2; DNA: TGTGCCAGCAGTTGGGACAGGGCAAACTTTAACTATGGCTACACCTTC; CDR3: CASSWDRANFNYGYTF
size: NA; D: TRBD1; V: TRBV7-9; J: TRBJ2-1; DNA: TGTGCCAGCAGCTGGGGACAGAACCCCAGAAATGAGCAGTTCTTC; CDR3: CASSWGQNPRNEQFF
size: many; D: NA; V: TRBV5-8; J: TRBJ2-7; DNA: TGTGCCAGCAGCAAACCTCCGCACCGCGAGTACGAGCAGTACTTC; CDR3: CASSKPPHREYEQYF
size: NA; D: NA; V: TRBV11-2; J: TRBJ1-4; DNA: TGTGCCAGCAGCTTAGCGGTAGGAGCTTTGCGACTGTTTTTT; CDR3: CASSLAVGALRLFF
size: many; D: NA; V: TRBV4-1; J: TRBJ2-7; DNA: TGCGCCAGCAGCGGACACAGGGTGGGCGAGCAGTACTTC; CDR3: CASSGHRVGEQYF